These T cell receptor beta chains were read from a single sample in a study of blood T cell repertoires in COVID-19. Produced via immunoSEQ multiplex PCR; TCRdb's table is partial and in-frame only. Among about 96,000 clones listed, about 90% were seen once. The sequenced sample was peripheral blood. These receptors originate from a human donor with COVID-19, enrolled during active disease. The donor label of this sample is uncertain. The CDR3 runs from the conserved cysteine through the conserved F or W. D genes are given only for firm matches. Rows may omit the clone size; those that give it use once, few, many or a size class.

V gene	clone size	D gene	J gene	CDR3 DNA	CDR3 protein
TRBV3-1/TRBV3-2	.	TRBD1	TRBJ2-7	TGTGCCAGCAGCCAAGAGTTCGGGACAGGGTACGAGCAGTACTTC	CASSQEFGTGYEQYF
TRBV28	.	.	TRBJ1-1	TGTGCCAGCGTTCCTGCCAGATGGACTGAAGCTTTCTTT	CASVPARWTEAFF
TRBV5-6	.	.	TRBJ1-5	TGTGCCAGCAGCTTGGGTGGGGGGGAGAGTCAGCCCCAGCATTTT	CASSLGGGESQPQHF
TRBV2	.	.	TRBJ1-5	TGTGCCAGCAGTGTAACAGGGCTTGGCAATCAGCCCCAGCATTTT	CASSVTGLGNQPQHF
TRBV9	once	.	TRBJ2-4	TGTGCCAGCAGCGCGGCTCGGGTGTCGAACATTCAGTACTTC	CASSAARVSNIQYF
TRBV11-2	.	TRBD1	TRBJ2-2	TGTGCCAGTACCGGTGGGACAGGGATTACCGGGGAGCTGTTTTTT	CASTGGTGITGELFF
TRBV10-1	.	TRBD2	TRBJ2-3	TGCGCCAGCAGTGGACTAGCGGGGGGGGGACCTAGCACAGATACGCAGTATTTT	CASSGLAGGGPSTDTQYF
TRBV5-1	.	TRBD1	TRBJ2-7	TGCGCCAGCAGCTTGGGTCGACAGGGCCTTTCCTACGAGCAGTACTTC	CASSLGRQGLSYEQYF
TRBV5-5	.	TRBD1	TRBJ1-3	TGTGCCAGCAGCCCCACCCCAGGGGGCTCGGGAAACACCATATATTTT	CASSPTPGGSGNTIYF
TRBV3-1/TRBV3-2	.	.	TRBJ1-5	TGTGCCAGCAGCCAAGATCTTACGTCCAGGCTGCCCCAGCATTTT	CASSQDLTSRLPQHF
TRBV4-1	.	.	TRBJ2-6	TGCGCCAGCAGCCAAGATAACTCTGGGGCCAACGTCCTGACTTTC	CASSQDNSGANVLTF
TRBV4-2	.	.	TRBJ1-2	TGTGCCAGCAGCCAAGGGCACCCAGTGACGGACACTAACTATGGCTACACCTTC	CASSQGHPVTDTNYGYTF
TRBV9	.	.	TRBJ2-7	TGTGCCAGCAGCGTAGGGACTTACTCCTACGAGCAGTACTTC	CASSVGTYSYEQYF
TRBV28	.	.	TRBJ2-2	TGTGCCAGCAAACTAGGAGGGAACACCGGGGAGCTGTTTTTT	CASKLGGNTGELFF
TRBV19	.	.	TRBJ1-4	TGTGCCAGTAGTATATCCGGGGGAAGTGAAAAACTGTTTTTT	CASSISGGSEKLFF
TRBV2	.	.	TRBJ1-1	TGTGCCAGCAGTGAAAATCTAAACACTGAAGCTTTCTTT	CASSENLNTEAFF
TRBV15	.	TRBD1	TRBJ2-1	TGTGCCACCAGCGGGTGGACAGGTAGGAGTGAGATTAATGAGCAGTTCTTC	CATSGWTGRSEINEQFF
TRBV6-6	.	TRBD1	TRBJ1-1	TGTGCCAGCAGTCACGCCGCAGGGGGCACTGAAGCTTTCTTT	CASSHAAGGTEAFF
TRBV11-2	.	TRBD2	TRBJ2-1	TGTGCCAGCAGCTTAGATAGGTGGGCTAGCGGAATCTCCTACAATGAGCAGTTCTTC	CASSLDRWASGISYNEQFF
TRBV5-5	.	TRBD1	TRBJ1-4	TGTGCCAGCAGCCGCGAGGGGGCTCCAACTAATGAAAAACTGTTTTTT	CASSREGAPTNEKLFF
TRBV5-4	few	TRBD1	TRBJ1-6	TGTGCCAGCAGCTTGATCGGACAGGGGAATTCACCCCTCCACTTT	CASSLIGQGNSPLHF
TRBV27	.	.	TRBJ1-6	TGTGCCAGCAGTTCGACAGGTGATTCACCCCTCCACTTT	CASSSTGDSPLHF
TRBV19	once	TRBD2	TRBJ2-1	TGTGCCAGTAGTATAGAGGGGGTTACTAGCGGGAAACGTTATGAGCAGTTCTTC	CASSIEGVTSGKRYEQFF
TRBV3-1/TRBV3-2	.	.	TRBJ2-2	TGTGCCAGCAGCCATAGCGTCACCGGGGAGCTGTTTTTT	CASSHSVTGELFF
TRBV6-6	once	TRBD1	TRBJ1-1	TGTGCCAGCAGCCCGACAGGGACTGAAGCTTTCTTT	CASSPTGTEAFF
TRBV6-1	many	TRBD1	TRBJ1-5	TGTGCCAGCAGTGGCCCGGACAGGGCGAGTGGACATAGCAATCAGCCCCAGCATTTT	CASSGPDRASGHSNQPQHF
TRBV5-1	.	.	TRBJ1-5	TGCGCCAGCAGCCGATTGGCAGGGCTTGGGCAGCCCCAGCATTTT	CASSRLAGLGQPQHF
TRBV29-1	.	.	TRBJ1-2	TGCAGCGTTACGGTTAACTATGGCTACACCTTC	CSVTVNYGYTF